Listed below are T cell receptor beta chains from one sample, sequenced in a study of blood T cell repertoires in COVID-19. Profiled with immunoSEQ multiplex PCR; TCRdb holds only in-frame clones, not every one. The sample includes some 86,000 clones, approximately 88% of them seen just once. Sequencing was performed on peripheral blood. The receptors were gathered from a woman older than 75 with active or convalescent COVID-19. Both conserved end residues are part of each CDR3. The order of the fields is V gene, D gene, clone size, J gene, CDR3 protein, CDR3 DNA. A D gene is named only where the DNA matches it firmly. Clone sizes are given selectively: once, few, many, or a class where the clone is expanded.

TRBV19	NA	NA	TRBJ2-2	CATKGGTANTGELFF	TGTGCCACCAAAGGGGGGACAGCGAACACCGGGGAGCTGTTTTTT
TRBV19	TRBD1	NA	TRBJ1-3	CASGSPGQARLGNTIYF	TGTGCCAGTGGGTCCCCCGGACAGGCACGTCTAGGAAACACCATATATTTT
TRBV19	NA	NA	TRBJ1-2	CASSTNLDGRSYGYTF	TGTGCCAGTAGCACCAACCTGGACGGGAGGAGCTATGGCTACACCTTC
TRBV15	TRBD1	NA	TRBJ2-2	CAARQGGTGELFF	TGTGCCGCGCGACAGGGGGGCACCGGGGAGCTGTTTTTT
TRBV7-9	TRBD1	NA	TRBJ1-5	CASSTDRDRGGSNQPQHF	TGTGCCAGCAGCACGGACCGGGACAGGGGAGGGAGCAATCAGCCCCAGCATTTT
TRBV7-2	TRBD1	few	TRBJ2-3	CASSSTGESTDTQYF	TGTGCCAGCAGTTCCACAGGGGAGAGTACAGATACGCAGTATTTT
TRBV28	NA	NA	TRBJ1-4	CASSLLGWAGEKLFF	TGTGCCAGCAGTTTATTGGGATGGGCGGGTGAAAAACTGTTTTTT
TRBV4-3	NA	NA	TRBJ2-1	CASSQDSLSPPNNEQFF	TGCGCCAGCAGCCAAGATAGCCTATCTCCCCCCAACAATGAGCAGTTCTTC
TRBV5-1	TRBD2	once	TRBJ2-3	CASTQKRGGPGDTQYF	TGCGCCAGCACCCAGAAGCGGGGGGGGCCCGGAGATACGCAGTATTTT
TRBV5-8	NA	NA	TRBJ2-7	CASSLESRGFNEQYF	TGTGCCAGCAGCTTGGAATCCAGGGGTTTTAACGAGCAGTACTTC